This T cell receptor beta chain was documented in a study of control samples from healthy donors and cancer patients. Assay: immunoSEQ multiplex PCR; the TCRdb copy retains only in-frame clones and omits some. Of 130,000 or so clones in the sample, around 94% were seen once. The germline CDR1 and CDR2 sequences are MNHEY and SVGAGI. The CDR3 consists of 14 residues. The germline V and J ends were trimmed by 2 bases and 1 base, with 8 bases remaining between them. Sequencing was performed on blood. The sequence was obtained from a man between 40 and 49 years old in good health. The rearrangement links TRBV6-5 to TRBJ1-1; D is undetermined. CDR3 DNA sequence: TGTGCCAGCAGTTACGAGGCAGGGAACACTGAAGCTTTCTTT. This gives the protein CASSYEAGNTEAFF.